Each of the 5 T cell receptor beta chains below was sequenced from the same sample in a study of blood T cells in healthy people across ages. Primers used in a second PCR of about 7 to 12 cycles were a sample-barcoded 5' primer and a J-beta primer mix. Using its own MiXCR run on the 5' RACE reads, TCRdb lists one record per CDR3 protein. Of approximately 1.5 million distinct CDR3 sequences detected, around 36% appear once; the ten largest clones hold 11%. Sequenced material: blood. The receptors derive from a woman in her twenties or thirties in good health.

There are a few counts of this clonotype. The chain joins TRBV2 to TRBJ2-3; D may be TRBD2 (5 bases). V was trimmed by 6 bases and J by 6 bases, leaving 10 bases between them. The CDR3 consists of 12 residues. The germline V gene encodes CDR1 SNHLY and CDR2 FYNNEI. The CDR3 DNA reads TGTGCCAGCAGCCCCTGGGAGGATACGCAGTATTTT. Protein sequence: CASSPWEDTQYF.

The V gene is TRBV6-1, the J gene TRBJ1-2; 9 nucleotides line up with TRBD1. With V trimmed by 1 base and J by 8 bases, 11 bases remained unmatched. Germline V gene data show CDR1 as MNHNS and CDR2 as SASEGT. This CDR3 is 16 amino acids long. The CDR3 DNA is TGTGCCAGCAGTGAAGAAGTTTTAACAGGGGGCTTCGGCTACACCTTC. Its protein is CASSEEVLTGGFGYTF.

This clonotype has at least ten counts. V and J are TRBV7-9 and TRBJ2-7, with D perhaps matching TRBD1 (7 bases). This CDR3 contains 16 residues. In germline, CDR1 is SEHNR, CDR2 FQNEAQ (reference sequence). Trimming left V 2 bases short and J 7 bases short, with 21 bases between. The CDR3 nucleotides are TGTGCCAGCAGCTTACACTGGACAGGCGAAGGAGGGGAGCAGTACTTC. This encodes CASSLHWTGEGGEQYF.

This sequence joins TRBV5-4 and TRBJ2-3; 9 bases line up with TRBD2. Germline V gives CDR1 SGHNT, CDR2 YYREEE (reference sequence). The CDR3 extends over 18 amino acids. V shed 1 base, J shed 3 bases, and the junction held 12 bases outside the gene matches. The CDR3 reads CASSLSGGNFLGTDTQYF. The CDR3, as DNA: TGTGCCAGCAGCTTGAGCGGGGGGAATTTCTTGGGGACAGATACGCAGTATTTT.

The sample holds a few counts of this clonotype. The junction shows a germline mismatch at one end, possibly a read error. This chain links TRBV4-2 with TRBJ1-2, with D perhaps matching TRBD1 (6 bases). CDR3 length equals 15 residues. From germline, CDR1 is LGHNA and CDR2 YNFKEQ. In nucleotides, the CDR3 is TGTGCCAGCAGCCAAGATCTACAGGGAGGTCTTGGCCACACCTTC. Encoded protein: CASSQDLQGGLGHTF.